The 10 T cell receptor beta chains in this list originate from one sample, sequenced in a study of blood T cell repertoires in COVID-19. The protocol was immunoSEQ multiplex PCR, while the TCRdb copy is restricted to in-frame clones and leaves out a portion. The repertoire consists of around 50,000 clones, with approximately 80% occurring once and the leading ten covering 15% to 20%. Sequencing was done on a sample of peripheral blood. Receptor source: a human donor with active or convalescent COVID-19. The donor label of this sample is uncertain.

This clone was observed once. The sample contains more than one DNA sequence encoding this CDR3. CDR3 DNA: TGTGCCAGCAGCTTAGAAACAGGGGACTATGGCTACACCTTC. Amino acid sequence: CASSLETGDYGYTF. The V and J genes are TRBV7-9 and TRBJ1-2; TRBD1 aligns across 7 bases. The V and J ends lost 1 base and 3 bases, in that order; junction bases with no gene match: 2. The CDR3 has 14 amino acids. In germline, CDR1 is SEHNR, CDR2 FQNEAQ (reference sequence).

This clone came up a few times. This chain connects TRBV5-1 to TRBJ2-5; 7 nucleotides align to TRBD1. V dropped 0 bases and J dropped 2; count of bases not matched to a gene: 4. The germline gives CDR1 SGHRS, CDR2 YFSETQ. The CDR3 contains 15 residues. CDR3 DNA: TGCGCCAGCAGCTTGGGGGGGACAGCACAAGAGACCCAGTACTTC. The encoded protein is CASSLGGTAQETQYF.

A few counts support this clone. J is TRBJ1-6 and V is TRBV25-1; D may be TRBD1 (5 bases). CDR1 is MGHDK and CDR2 is SYGVNS in the germline V gene. The CDR3 is 14 amino acids. V dropped 7 bases and J dropped 9 bases, with 16 bases sitting between them. CDR3 in amino acids: CASTVAGGISPLHF. Written as DNA, the CDR3 is TGTGCCAGCACCGTCGCGGGGGGAATTTCACCCCTCCACTTT.

This clone was seen once. The chain combines TRBV27 with TRBJ2-1; 10 bases agree with TRBD1. The CDR3 consists of 16 residues. The trim removed 8 bases at V and 3 bases at J, leaving 10 bases unmatched. Germline CDR1 reads MNHEY; CDR2 reads SMNVEV (reference sequence). As DNA, the CDR3 is TGTGCCAGCGGGACAGGGGTAGCGGATGTCTACAATGAGCAGTTCTTC. Translated, it gives CASGTGVADVYNEQFF.

This chain links TRBV27 with TRBJ2-7; 9 nucleotides agree with TRBD1. The CDR3 length is 14 residues. Per germline, CDR1 MNHEY and CDR2 SMNVEV (reference sequence). The V and J ends lost 5 bases and 4 bases, in that order; junction bases with no gene match: 6. Here the CDR3 reads CASSPGTGWYEQYF. CDR3 DNA sequence: TGTGCCAGCAGTCCTGGGACAGGGTGGTACGAGCAGTACTTC.

This clone was counted only a few times. The chain links TRBV7-3 to TRBJ2-3; TRBD2 agrees at 11 bases. The CDR3 covers 17 residues. Germline lookup yields CDR1 SGHTA and CDR2 FQGTGA. V shed 5 bases and J 6 bases; nucleotides not matched to a gene: 13. CDR3: CASSPMILAGESDTQYF. CDR3 bases: TGTGCCAGCAGCCCTATGATACTAGCGGGAGAATCTGATACGCAGTATTTT.

The chain is built from TRBV10-3 and TRBJ1-5, with D uncertain. V was clipped by 3 bases and J by 3 bases, with 3 bases between them. This CDR3 is 12 amino acids long. Germline-derived CDR1 and CDR2 are ENHRY and SYGVKD. The CDR3 DNA reads as TGTGCCATCAGTGACTCCAATCAGCCCCAGCATTTT. This translates into CAISDSNQPQHF.

The V call is TRBV29-1, the J call TRBJ2-7; 11 positions agree with TRBD2. Trimming took 3 bases from V and 6 from J; bases not matched to a gene: 10. From germline, CDR1 is SQVTM and CDR2 ANQGSEA. The CDR3 consists of 15 residues. CDR3 region: CSVDGSGRAGGEQYF. CDR3 nucleotides: TGCAGCGTTGACGGTAGCGGGAGGGCCGGGGGCGAGCAGTACTTC.

V is TRBV28 and J is TRBJ1-2; D is unresolved. Germline V gives CDR1 MDHEN, CDR2 SYDVKM. Trimming cost V 5 bases and J 4 bases, with 8 bases left between them. The CDR3 extends over 12 amino acids. In nucleotides, the CDR3 is TGTGCCAGCAGTCCGCTACCCTATGGCTACACCTTC. It codes for CASSPLPYGYTF.

This clone showed up just a few times. The chain has TRBV10-2 and TRBJ2-2; D might be TRBD1 (5 bases). Germline V gene data show CDR1 as WSHSY and CDR2 as SAAADI. The CDR3 is 14 amino acids. The V and J ends lost 3 bases and 1 base respectively, with 6 bases between them. For the CDR3, the DNA is TGCGCCAGCAGTGACCAGGGGAACACCGGGGAGCTGTTTTTT. This sequence encodes CASSDQGNTGELFF.